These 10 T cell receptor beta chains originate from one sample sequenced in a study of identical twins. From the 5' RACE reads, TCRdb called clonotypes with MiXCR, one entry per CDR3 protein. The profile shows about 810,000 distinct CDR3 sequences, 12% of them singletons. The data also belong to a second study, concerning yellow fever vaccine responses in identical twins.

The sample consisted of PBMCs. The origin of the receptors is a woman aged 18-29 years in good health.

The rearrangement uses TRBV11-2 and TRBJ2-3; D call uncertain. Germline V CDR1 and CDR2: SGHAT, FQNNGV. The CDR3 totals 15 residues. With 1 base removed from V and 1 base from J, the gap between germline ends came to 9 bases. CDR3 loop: CASSLAIRGTDTQYF. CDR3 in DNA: TGTGCCAGCAGCTTAGCTATCCGGGGCACAGATACGCAGTATTTT.

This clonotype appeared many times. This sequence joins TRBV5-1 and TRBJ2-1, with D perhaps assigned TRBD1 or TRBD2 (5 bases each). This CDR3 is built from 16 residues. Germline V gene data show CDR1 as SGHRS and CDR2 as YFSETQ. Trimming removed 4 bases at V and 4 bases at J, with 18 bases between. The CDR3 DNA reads TGCGCCAGCAGCCCGACGGAAAGGGACCCTTACAATGAGCAGTTCTTC. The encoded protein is CASSPTERDPYNEQFF.

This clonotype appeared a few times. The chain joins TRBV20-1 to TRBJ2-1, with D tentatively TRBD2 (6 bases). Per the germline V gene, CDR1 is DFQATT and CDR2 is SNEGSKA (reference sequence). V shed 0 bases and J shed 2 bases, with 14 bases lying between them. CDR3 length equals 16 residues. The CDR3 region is CSARDLGGGPYNEQFF. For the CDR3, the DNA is TGCAGTGCTAGAGATCTGGGGGGTGGCCCCTACAATGAGCAGTTCTTC.

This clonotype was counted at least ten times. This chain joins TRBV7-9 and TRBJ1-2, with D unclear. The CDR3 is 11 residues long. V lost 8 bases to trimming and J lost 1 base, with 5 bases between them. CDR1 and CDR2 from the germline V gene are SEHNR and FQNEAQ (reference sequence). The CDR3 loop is CASRDNYGYTF. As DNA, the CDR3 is TGTGCCAGCCGGGATAACTATGGCTACACCTTC.

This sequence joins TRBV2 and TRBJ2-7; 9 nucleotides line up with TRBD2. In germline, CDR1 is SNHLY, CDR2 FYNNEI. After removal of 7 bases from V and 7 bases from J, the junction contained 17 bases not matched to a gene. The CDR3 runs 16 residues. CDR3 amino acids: CASTPERGGRGREQYF. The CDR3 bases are TGTGCCAGCACCCCCGAGAGGGGCGGGAGGGGACGGGAGCAGTACTTC.

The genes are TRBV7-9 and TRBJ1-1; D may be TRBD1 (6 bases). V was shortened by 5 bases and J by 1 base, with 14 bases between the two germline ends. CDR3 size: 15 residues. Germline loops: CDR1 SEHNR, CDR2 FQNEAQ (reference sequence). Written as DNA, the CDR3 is TGTGCCAGCAGCCTAATAGCGACAGGGAACACTGAAGCTTTCTTT. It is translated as CASSLIATGNTEAFF.

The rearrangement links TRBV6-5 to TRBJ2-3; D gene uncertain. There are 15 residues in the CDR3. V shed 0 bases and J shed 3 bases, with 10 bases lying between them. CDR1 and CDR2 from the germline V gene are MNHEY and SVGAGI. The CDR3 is CASSYSEDRTDTQYF. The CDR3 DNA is TGTGCCAGCAGTTACTCCGAGGATCGGACAGATACGCAGTATTTT.

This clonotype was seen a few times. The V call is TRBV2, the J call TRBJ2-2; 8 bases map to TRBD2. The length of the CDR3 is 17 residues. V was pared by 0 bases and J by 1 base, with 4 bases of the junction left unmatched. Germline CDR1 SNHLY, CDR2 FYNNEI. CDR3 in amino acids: CASSEAAGAWNTGELFF. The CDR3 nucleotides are TGTGCCAGCAGTGAAGCAGCGGGGGCGTGGAACACCGGGGAGCTGTTTTTT.

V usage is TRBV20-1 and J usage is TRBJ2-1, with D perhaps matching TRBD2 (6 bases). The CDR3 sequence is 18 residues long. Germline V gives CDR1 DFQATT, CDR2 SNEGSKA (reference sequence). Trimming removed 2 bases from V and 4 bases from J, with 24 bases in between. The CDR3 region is CSARFGGERLIVYNEQFF. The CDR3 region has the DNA TGCAGTGCTAGATTCGGGGGAGAACGGCTTATTGTTTACAATGAGCAGTTCTTC.

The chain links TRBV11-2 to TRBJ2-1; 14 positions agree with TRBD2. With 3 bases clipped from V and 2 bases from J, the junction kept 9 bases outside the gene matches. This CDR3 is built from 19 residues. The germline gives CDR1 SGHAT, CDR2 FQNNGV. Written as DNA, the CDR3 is TGTGCCAGCAGCTTCTCCGGGACTAGCGGGAGTAGCCCCTACAATGAGCAGTTCTTC. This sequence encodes CASSFSGTSGSSPYNEQFF.